This T cell receptor beta chain was identified in a study of Ad26.COV2.S vaccination and SARS-CoV-2 variants. The CDR3 contains 15 residues. V lost 2 bases and J lost 3, with 13 bases in between. Germline CDR1 reads MNHNS; CDR2 reads SASEGT. This sample's treatment: about 20 received Ad26.COV2.S at low or high dose, single or two shots; roughly 5 received placebo; per-sample allocation not given. After the first vaccine or placebo injection, samples were drawn on day 63. Worth noting for this clone: Its antigen is currently unknown.

Overall study findings and caveats: Considerable breadth of spike-specific CD8+ and CD4+ T cell responses has reportedly been documented following vaccination.

Clones were sequenced by immunoSEQ multiplex PCR, and TCRdb holds only the in-frame ones, with some missing. This sample has 380,000 or so clones, with 83% found just once. The chain links TRBV6-1 to TRBJ2-5; TRBD1 is a possible D gene (5 bases). The TCR originated in a person between 18 and 59 years old who received the Ad26.COV2.S COVID-19 vaccine or a placebo. Sequences were derived from peripheral blood, sampled in a trial of Ad26.COV2.S vaccine versus placebo. Written as DNA, the CDR3 is TGTGCCAGCAGTGAACGGTCAGGGCGAAAAGAGACCCAGTACTTC. This gives the protein CASSERSGRKETQYF.